What follows are 12 T cell receptor beta chains derived from one specimen sequenced in a study of cytomegalovirus exposure and HLA in healthy donors (TCRdb year 2017). The library was generated by the immunoSEQ multiplex PCR assay. The multiplex PCR relied on a mix of 60 forward primers for TCR Vbeta segments and 13 reverse primers for TCR Jbeta segments. TCRdb re-hosts the immuneACCESS table, in-frame sequences only. Its copies lack some clones; in the studies checked, an unresolved V gene accounts for under half of them, and the cause for the rest is not known. The sample contains 100,000 to 150,000 clones, 81% of them found a single time. About 0.71% of the sample lies in the top ten. Sample: PBMCs. These receptors came from a man younger than 35 in good health and CMV-seronegative.

CDR3: CASSYSAGGSYNEQFF. Here the CDR3 DNA reads TGTGCCAGCAGTTACTCGGCGGGGGGCTCCTACAATGAGCAGTTCTTC. The chain carries TRBV6-6 and TRBJ2-1, with 8 bases matching TRBD2. V shed 0 bases, J shed 0 bases, and the junction held 1 base outside the gene matches. From germline, CDR1 is MNHNY and CDR2 SVGAGI (reference sequence). This CDR3 contains 16 residues.

This sequence joins TRBV7-8 and TRBJ2-5, with 10 bases that match TRBD1. This CDR3 contains 16 residues. The germline CDR1 and CDR2 sequences are SGHVS and FQNEAQ. V lost 1 base and J lost 2; bases outside the gene matches: 4. The CDR3: CASSLVPGQGQETQYF. The CDR3 DNA sequence: TGTGCCAGCAGCTTAGTCCCGGGACAGGGGCAAGAGACCCAGTACTTC.

The rearrangement uses TRBV5-4 and TRBJ1-1, with 7 bases that match TRBD1. Germline V gene data show CDR1 as SGHNT and CDR2 as YYREEE (reference sequence). V shed 9 bases, J shed 1 base, and the junction held 21 bases outside the gene matches. This CDR3 spans 18 amino acids. The CDR3 DNA sequence: TGTGCCACCGGGCCTCAGGGCCTAAAGGGGGCTAGGAACACTGAAGCTTTCTTT. It encodes CATGPQGLKGARNTEAFF.

The chain employs TRBV30 and TRBJ2-2; weak D call: TRBD2 (6 bases). Per germline, CDR1 GTSNPN and CDR2 SVGIG (reference sequence). The CDR3 contains 14 residues. V gave up 8 bases and J gave up 5 bases, with 18 bases separating them. The CDR3 protein is CAGGSKTLTGELFF. CDR3 bases: TGTGCCGGGGGGTCAAAGACGTTAACCGGGGAGCTGTTTTTT.

The rearrangement joins TRBV5-6 to TRBJ1-6, with D possibly TRBD1 on 5 matching bases. V was trimmed by 4 bases and J by 10 bases, leaving 12 bases between them. The CDR3 is 13 amino acids. Germline values: CDR1 SGHDT, CDR2 YYEEEE. CDR3 coding DNA: TGTGCCAGCAGCCCCAGGGTTGAATCACCCCTCCACTTT. Translating it yields CASSPRVESPLHF.

The V and J genes are TRBV4-1 and TRBJ2-7; D gene ambiguous. This CDR3 comprises 15 residues. Germline V gene sequence: CDR1 MGHRA, CDR2 YSYEKL. Trimming left V 1 base short and J 1 base short, with 11 bases between. The CDR3 reads CASSQGHNPSYEQYF. CDR3 bases: TGCGCCAGCAGCCAAGGACATAATCCTTCCTACGAGCAGTACTTC.

This clone was observed a single time. The V call is TRBV14, the J call TRBJ1-4; 8 bases fit TRBD1. In germline, CDR1 is SGHDN, CDR2 FVKESK. J gave up 3 bases and V 4 bases, and 7 bases lay outside the gene matches. The CDR3 sequence is 16 residues long. The CDR3 protein is CASSLDRGRSNEKLFF. The DNA for the CDR3 is TGTGCCAGCAGCCTCGACAGGGGAAGGTCTAATGAAAAACTGTTTTTT.

The chain has TRBV14 and TRBJ1-3; 7 positions match TRBD1. This CDR3 spans 14 amino acids. Germline assignment: CDR1 SGHDN and CDR2 FVKESK. The junction had 6 bases not matched to a gene; V was cut back by 6 bases and J by 4 bases. CDR3 sequence: CASRPGTAGNTIYF. CDR3 in DNA: TGTGCCAGCAGACCCGGGACAGCGGGAAACACCATATATTTT.

The gene calls are TRBV5-6 and TRBJ1-6; 7 nucleotides agree with TRBD1. CDR1 SGHDT and CDR2 YYEEEE come from the germline V gene. This CDR3 spans 14 amino acids. The V and J ends lost 4 bases and 7 bases, in that order; junction bases with no gene match: 5. The CDR3 loop reads CASSRGQANSPLHF. The DNA of the CDR3 is TGTGCCAGCAGCCGCGGACAGGCGAATTCACCCCTCCACTTT. Supplemented by reference TRBV5-6 and TRBJ1-6, the full variable domain reads DAGVTQSPTHLIKTRGQQVTLRCSPKSGHDTVSWYQQALGQGPQFIFQYYEEEERQRGNFPDRFSGHQFPNYSSELNVNALLLGDSALYLCASSRGQANSPLHFGNGTRLTVT.

The chain employs TRBV28 and TRBJ2-2; D is unresolved. CDR3 length: 14 amino acids. Germline V gene sequence: CDR1 MDHEN, CDR2 SYDVKM. The V end was cut by 1 base, the J end by 7 bases, with 10 bases between. The CDR3 nucleotides are TGTGCCAGCAGTTTATCCACCCGGTACGGGGAGCTGTTTTTT. Translated, it gives CASSLSTRYGELFF.

The chain links TRBV4-1 to TRBJ2-7; no firm D call. Germline V gene lookup returns CDR1 MGHRA and CDR2 YSYEKL. V was pared by 0 bases and J by 0 bases, with 12 bases between. The CDR3 spans 16 residues. This CDR3 is CASSQESFPSSYEQYF. CDR3 nucleotides: TGCGCCAGCAGCCAAGAAAGCTTCCCGAGCTCCTACGAGCAGTACTTC.

This chain connects TRBV10-2 to TRBJ1-2, with a possible D match to TRBD1 (5 bases). V gave up 7 bases and J gave up 4 bases, with 22 bases separating them. In germline, CDR1 is WSHSY, CDR2 SAAADI. The CDR3 covers 16 residues. CDR3 amino acids: CASKGSSWGEGYGYTF. CDR3 in DNA: TGCGCCAGCAAGGGGTCGTCCTGGGGGGAGGGCTATGGCTACACCTTC.